This TCR beta chain came from a study of radiotherapy plus CTLA-4 blockade in lung cancer. The study treated chemo-refractory metastatic non-small-cell lung cancer patients with focal radiation plus ipilimumab CTLA-4 blockade. The length of the CDR3 is 14 residues. CDR1 SGHAT and CDR2 FQNNGV come from the germline V gene. V dropped 1 base and J dropped 4 bases, with 7 bases sitting between them. Using immunoSEQ multiplex PCR, the repertoire was profiled, and TCRdb retains in-frame clones only, with some absent. The sample contains approximately 81,000 clones, 60% to 85% of which appear only once. The TCR comes from a human donor with non-small cell lung cancer who had a partial response to radiotherapy plus ipilimumab. Some clones in this sample may be carry-over from other donors' samples. The material sequenced was peripheral blood, taken from a patient treated with radiotherapy plus ipilimumab. This chain connects TRBV11-2 to TRBJ2-2, with no clear D. This chain's CDR3 is CASSLVRSTGELFF. The CDR3 DNA follows: TGTGCCAGCAGCTTAGTAAGGAGCACCGGGGAGCTGTTTTTT.